Shown below are 20 T cell receptor beta chains from a single sample sequenced in a study of CD8+ T cells in alopecia areata. Treatment here: oral pan-JAK inhibitor, 5-10 mg twice daily. After isolation, RNA underwent reverse transcription to generate cDNA as the sequencing template. TCRdb keeps only in-frame clones here, not all; method: immunoSEQ multiplex PCR. The sample includes roughly 180,000 clones, approximately 51% of them seen just once. Sequenced material: CD8+ T cells sorted from blood, taken around week 53, from a patient treated with tofacitinib. Every receptor here comes from a human donor with alopecia areata.

The V and J genes are TRBV6-5 and TRBJ1-1; TRBD1 might be the D (5 bases). Deletions cut 6 bases from V and 0 bases from J, with 14 bases between. The CDR3 consists of 15 residues. Germline loops: CDR1 MNHEY, CDR2 SVGAGI. Here the CDR3 reads CASRGATEMNTEAFF. DNA of the CDR3: TGTGCCAGCAGAGGCGCGACAGAGATGAACACTGAAGCTTTCTTT.

The chain employs TRBV4-1 and TRBJ1-5; tentative D call: TRBD1 (5 bases). The V end was cut by 4 bases, the J end by 6 bases, with 7 bases between. The CDR3 totals 12 residues. Germline V lookup: CDR1 MGHRA, CDR2 YSYEKL. The CDR3 is CASSLGGQPQHF. The CDR3 DNA reads as TGCGCCAGCAGCCTCGGGGGTCAGCCCCAGCATTTT.

The chain joins TRBV30 to TRBJ2-1; D is undetermined. CDR1 GTSNPN and CDR2 SVGIG come from the germline V gene (reference sequence). CDR3 length: 12 residues. The V end was cut by 5 bases, the J end by 6 bases, with 11 bases between. CDR3 loop: CAWGRISNEQFF. The CDR3 coding sequence is TGTGCCTGGGGCAGGATTAGCAATGAGCAGTTCTTC.

With regard to this clone: Other DNA sequences within the sample encode an identical CDR3. This chain uses TRBV4-1 with TRBJ2-3; 13 bases align to TRBD2. Germline V CDR1 and CDR2: MGHRA, YSYEKL. Germline trimming cut 1 base from V and 9 bases from J; bases unmatched to any gene: 4. The CDR3 length is 15 residues. The CDR3 sequence is CASSQGLAGGRTQYF. Written as DNA, the CDR3 is TGCGCCAGCAGCCAAGGACTAGCGGGGGGCCGAACGCAGTATTTT.

The V and J genes are TRBV10-3 and TRBJ1-6, with D possibly TRBD1 on 6 matching bases. Germline V gives CDR1 ENHRY, CDR2 SYGVKD. Trimming removed 10 bases from V and 5 bases from J, with 9 bases in between. This CDR3 contains 12 residues. The CDR3 spells CATGTNNSPLHF. The CDR3 DNA is TGTGCCACCGGGACAAATAATTCACCCCTCCACTTT.

The V call is TRBV7-6, the J call TRBJ2-7; D is undetermined. The CDR3 is 14 residues long. The V gene lost 4 bases and the J gene lost 6 bases, with 16 bases spanning the gap. The V gene's germline CDR1 is SGHVS and CDR2 FNYEAQ. The CDR3 spells CASSSAVALSEQYF. As DNA, the CDR3 is TGTGCCAGCAGCTCAGCCGTTGCCTTAAGCGAGCAGTACTTC. Full variable domain (missing parts from reference TRBV7-6 and TRBJ2-7): GAGVSQSPRYKVTKRGQDVALRCDPISGHVSLYWYRQALGQGPEFLTYFNYEAQQDKSGLPNDRFSAERPEGSISTLTIQRTEQRDSAMYRCASSSAVALSEQYFGPGTRLTVT.

This chain uses TRBV13 with TRBJ1-6; D uncertain. Trimming cost V 1 base and J 8 bases, with 9 bases left between them. This CDR3 has 14 residues. CDR1 is PRHDT and CDR2 is FYEKMQ in the germline V gene (reference sequence). Written as DNA, the CDR3 is TGTGCCAGCAGCTTAGCAGGTCATGATTCACCCCTCCACTTT. It translates to CASSLAGHDSPLHF.

This clone was recorded many times. V gene TRBV7-9 combines with J gene TRBJ2-3; perhaps D is TRBD1 or TRBD2 (6 bases each). The CDR3 runs to 17 residues. The germline V gene has CDR1 SEHNR and CDR2 FQNEAQ (reference sequence). The ends were cut back, 5 bases at V and 3 bases at J, with 21 bases in the middle. The CDR3 protein is CASSHGGTARGTDTQYF. In DNA form, the CDR3 reads TGTGCCAGCAGCCACGGGGGCACGGCGAGGGGGACAGATACGCAGTATTTT.

J is TRBJ2-3 and V is TRBV9; D is ambiguous. In germline, CDR1 is SGDLS, CDR2 YYNGEE. Trimming left V 4 bases short and J 3 bases short, with 18 bases between. The CDR3 is 16 residues long. CDR3 residues: CASSPAAGSRTDTQYF. Written as DNA, the CDR3 is TGTGCCAGCAGCCCGGCCGCCGGAAGCCGTACAGATACGCAGTATTTT. Full variable domain (outside the CDR3, taken from reference TRBV9 and TRBJ2-3): DSGVTQTPKHLITATGQRVTLRCSPRSGDLSVYWYQQSLDQGLQFLIQYYNGEERAKGNILERFSAQQFPDLHSELNLSSLELGDSALYFCASSPAAGSRTDTQYFGPGTRLTVL.

The V call is TRBV27, the J call TRBJ2-7, with D possibly matching TRBD1 (5 bases). V was shortened by 8 bases and J by 3 bases, with 14 bases between the two germline ends. CDR1 and CDR2 from the germline V gene are MNHEY and SMNVEV (reference sequence). This CDR3 has 13 residues. CDR3 sequence: CASGPTDYYEQYF. The CDR3 DNA follows: TGTGCCAGCGGACCGACAGATTACTACGAGCAGTACTTC.

Only a few counts were recorded for this clone. The chain has TRBV2 and TRBJ2-6; no clear D gene. V was shortened by 11 bases and J by 4 bases, with 21 bases between the two germline ends. The CDR3 consists of 16 residues. Germline-derived CDR1 and CDR2 are SNHLY and FYNNEI. This chain's CDR3 is CACYRPGLSGANVLTF. The CDR3 DNA reads as TGTGCCTGTTATAGGCCCGGGCTCTCCGGGGCCAACGTCCTGACTTTC.

This chain uses TRBV7-8 with TRBJ1-1; no reliable D call. The V gene lost 0 bases and the J gene lost 0 bases, with 11 bases spanning the gap. This CDR3 has 16 residues. Germline V gene data show CDR1 as SGHVS and CDR2 as FQNEAQ. The CDR3 bases are TGTGCCAGCAGCTTAGCGAGTCGGGTCATGAACACTGAAGCTTTCTTT. Its translation is CASSLASRVMNTEAFF.

This chain links TRBV5-1 with TRBJ1-1; unclear D gene. Germline CDR1 SGHRS, CDR2 YFSETQ. The V end lost 4 bases, the J end lost 1 base, and 11 bases lay between the germline ends. This CDR3 has 14 residues. The DNA for the CDR3 is TGCGCCAGCAGCCATACCACCGGGAACACTGAAGCTTTCTTT. As protein: CASSHTTGNTEAFF.

This chain joins TRBV9 and TRBJ2-3; D may be TRBD1 (6 bases). The CDR3 loop spans 13 amino acids. Germline CDR1 is SGDLS and CDR2 is YYNGEE. Trimming pared 6 bases from V and 2 bases from J, leaving 10 bases between. The CDR3 DNA follows: TGTGCCAGCAACGCAGGGGACACAGATACGCAGTATTTT. This codes for CASNAGDTDTQYF.

This clone was seen a few times. The chain has TRBV27 and TRBJ2-3; perhaps TRBD2 as D (6 bases). V was trimmed by 7 bases and J by 5 bases, leaving 13 bases between them. Germline V CDR1 and CDR2: MNHEY, SMNVEV (reference sequence). This CDR3 is built from 13 residues. DNA for the CDR3: TGTGCCAGCAACTTACTGGGGGGAGATACGCAGTATTTT. It is translated as CASNLLGGDTQYF.

Only a few counts were recorded for this clone. The chain joins TRBV19 to TRBJ2-7; no clear D. V lost 3 bases and J lost 0, with 6 bases in between. CDR1 is LNHDA and CDR2 is SQIVND in the germline V gene (reference sequence). The CDR3 sequence is 13 residues long. The CDR3 spells CASSIGFSYEQYF. The DNA of the CDR3 is TGTGCCAGTAGTATTGGGTTCTCCTACGAGCAGTACTTC. The whole variable domain, remainder taken from reference TRBV19 and TRBJ2-7, is DGGITQSPKYLFRKEGQNVTLSCEQNLNHDAMYWYRQDPGQGLRLIYYSQIVNDFQKGDIAEGYSVSREKKESFPLTVTSAQKNPTAFYLCASSIGFSYEQYFGPGTRLTVT.

This clone was seen a few times. The chain recombines TRBV7-3 with TRBJ2-3; 8 bases fit TRBD1. Germline lookup yields CDR1 SGHTA and CDR2 FQGTGA. The CDR3 has 14 residues. V was clipped by 5 bases and J by 1 base; unmatched bases: 2. The CDR3 region has the DNA TGTGCCAGCAGCACACAGGGGGGCACAGATACGCAGTATTTT. It is translated as CASSTQGGTDTQYF.

V usage is TRBV5-6 and J usage is TRBJ2-7; D gene uncertain. Trimming stripped 0 bases from V and 3 bases from J, with 7 bases between. The CDR3 length is 13 residues. Germline V lookup: CDR1 SGHDT, CDR2 YYEEEE. The CDR3: CASSLGSDYEQYF. Here the CDR3 DNA reads TGTGCCAGCAGCTTGGGCTCAGACTACGAGCAGTACTTC.

This chain links TRBV19 with TRBJ1-2; D gene unclear. The V gene's germline CDR1 is LNHDA and CDR2 SQIVND (reference sequence). The CDR3 is 12 amino acids. V lost 6 bases to trimming and J lost 4 bases, with 9 bases between them. The CDR3 here is CASSEDLYGYTF. In DNA form, the CDR3 reads TGTGCCAGTAGCGAGGACCTCTATGGCTACACCTTC.

The CDR3 sequence: CSVERSTGFIDTQYF. CDR3 DNA: TGCAGCGTTGAAAGATCGACAGGGTTTATAGATACGCAGTATTTT. The chain carries TRBV29-1 and TRBJ2-3, with 7 nucleotides matching TRBD1. J lost 5 bases, V lost 2 bases, and 10 bases had no gene match. The CDR3 extends over 15 amino acids. Germline V gene lookup returns CDR1 SQVTM and CDR2 ANQGSEA.